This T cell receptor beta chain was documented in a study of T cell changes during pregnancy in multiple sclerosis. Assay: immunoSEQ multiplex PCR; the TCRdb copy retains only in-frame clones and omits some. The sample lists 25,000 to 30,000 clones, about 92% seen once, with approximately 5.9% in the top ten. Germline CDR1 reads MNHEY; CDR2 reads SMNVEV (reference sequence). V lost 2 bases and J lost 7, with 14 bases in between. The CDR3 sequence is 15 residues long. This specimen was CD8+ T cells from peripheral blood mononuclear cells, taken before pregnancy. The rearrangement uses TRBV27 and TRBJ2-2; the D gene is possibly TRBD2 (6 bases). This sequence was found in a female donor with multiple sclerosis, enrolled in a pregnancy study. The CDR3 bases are TGTGCCAGCAGTTTAAGGATGAGGGAGGTCGGGGAGCTGTTTTTT. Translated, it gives CASSLRMREVGELFF.